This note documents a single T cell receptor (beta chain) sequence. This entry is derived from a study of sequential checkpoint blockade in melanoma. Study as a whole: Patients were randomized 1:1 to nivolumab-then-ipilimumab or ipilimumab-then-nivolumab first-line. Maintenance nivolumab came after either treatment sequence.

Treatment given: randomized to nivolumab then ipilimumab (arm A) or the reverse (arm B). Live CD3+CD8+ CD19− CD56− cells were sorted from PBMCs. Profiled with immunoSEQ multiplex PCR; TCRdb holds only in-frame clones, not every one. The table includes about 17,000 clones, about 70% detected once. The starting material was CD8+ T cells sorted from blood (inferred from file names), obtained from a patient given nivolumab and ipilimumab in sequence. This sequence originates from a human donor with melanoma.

CDR3 coding DNA: TGTGCCAGCAGCGCTTCCGGGACAGCCCAAGAGACCCAGTACTTC. It is translated as CASSASGTAQETQYF. The genes are TRBV9 and TRBJ2-5; 7 nucleotides align to TRBD1. Per germline, CDR1 SGDLS and CDR2 YYNGEE. The CDR3 is 15 residues long. V was clipped by 3 bases and J by 1 base; unmatched bases: 6.